The clone carrying this T cell receptor beta chain was found many times. Its target is not known. The data are from a study of read filtering for tumor transcriptome and immune sequencing. Study information: Fewer than 10 patients were R-ISS I, approximately 15 were R-ISS II, roughly seven were R-ISS III.

Findings of the study overall: IR-seq captured clonotypes deeper and more reliably than RNA-seq.

This library used approximately 390 ng RNA and molecular barcoded adaptors spanning alpha/delta and beta/gamma chains. TCRdb passed the reads through MiXCR, listing each CDR3 protein once. The data show about 86,000 distinct CDR3 sequences, roughly 12% seen once. The CDR3 is 13 amino acids. V lost 7 bases to trimming and J lost 6 bases, with 13 bases between them. Per the germline V gene, CDR1 is LNHDA and CDR2 is SQIVND (reference sequence). The receptor comes from a donor at least 40 years old with multiple myeloma. V and J are TRBV19 and TRBJ2-1; no clear D gene. Sequencing was carried out using a population of CD138-negative cells sorted from bone marrow. The chain's CDR3 is CASTRPGFNEQFF. The CDR3 DNA reads TGTGCCAGTACGAGGCCAGGTTTCAATGAGCAGTTCTTC.